This TCR beta chain was identified in a study of blood T cell repertoires in COVID-19 (dated by TCRdb to the early 2020s). With regard to the full study: Collaborator samples came from the United States, Italy and Spain and covered acute and convalescent phases of COVID-19. The prospective study material was composed of cDNA or gDNA derived from T cells, B-cell-depleted T cells, or PBMCs. Deeply sampled blood TCRbeta repertoires from subjects exposed to, actively infected with, or recovered from COVID-19 were included in the dataset. The repertoires were released in a freely available public database meant as a resource for research on the immune response to SARS-CoV-2. The samples were drawn from the first 160 participants of the ongoing ImmuneRACE study and from 1,254 subjects provided by 6 global collaborators. A de-identified subject ID, COVID-19 status, age in years and sex were almost always included in the sample metadata. Where HLA class I and class II types were available, the types were taken from metadata supplied by the sample provider, not from assay-based typing. The research as a whole found: The amount of clinical and demographic metadata varied by source and participant and was provided uncurated.

The immunoSEQ Assay, a bias-controlled multiplex PCR, was used to amplify TCRbeta CDR3 regions from genomic DNA. Per the original workflow: Within the assay, amplification of reference gene primers was used to estimate how many nucleated cells each sample contained. To quantify the absolute abundance of each unique TCRbeta CDR3 rearrangement, sequence reads were collapsed and filtered. Productive Simpson clonality was computed per sample as the square root of Simpson's diversity index over productive rearrangements. The table was pulled from immuneACCESS by TCRdb, which kept in-frame rearrangements only. Such tables lose some clones; where checked, under half of the loss comes from unresolved V genes, and the rest has no known cause. D and trimming were read from the DNA, whereas the V and J calls and clone size are those reported in that table. The table for this sample lists approximately 47,000 clones; around nine tenths of them were counted only once. About an eighth of the sample belongs to the ten largest clones.

Regarding this clone: Its antigen has not been determined. Nothing much larger sits one base from this clone, and base qualities are not available.

Each collaborating institution followed its own protocols to collect whole blood in K2EDTA tubes. For TCRbeta analysis, collaborators shipped samples in one of three forms: frozen whole blood, isolated PBMCs, or DNA extracted from either of those sample types. Input material: peripheral blood. The receptor comes from a human donor with active COVID-19. The donor label of this sample is uncertain.

The nucleotide sequence reads TGTGCCAGCAGTTACATGGGAGGACGTGGCTACACCTTC. This codes for CASSYMGGRGYTF. The sequence is built from TRBV6-2 or TRBV6-3 and TRBJ1-2, with no confidently assigned D gene. Per the germline V gene, MNHEY is the CDR1 and SVGEGT is the CDR2. The CDR3 starts with the cysteine, ends with the phenylalanine, and has 13 residues. Kept here is only the CDR3 DNA, which spans 39 bases and is read in frame from base 1. V is pared back by 2 bases and J by 7 bases, with 11 bases lying between the germline termini.